Shown below are 10 T cell receptor beta chains from a single sample sequenced in a study of shared clonotypes between healthy human individuals. Here immunoSEQ multiplex PCR was the method, and the copy in TCRdb shows in-frame clones only, minus some. The sample records about 1 million clones, more than 65% being singletons. Input material: memory CD4+ T cells sorted from blood. The subset was: CD45RA-negative fraction. The receptors derive from a man aged 18-30 years in good health.

The gene calls are TRBV18 and TRBJ2-3; TRBD2 aligns across 10 bases. Looked up from germline, CDR1 is KGHSH and CDR2 is LQKENI. Trimming cost V 0 bases and J 2 bases; bases outside gene matches: 8. The CDR3 has 18 amino acids. CDR3 DNA sequence: TGTGCCAGCTCACCACCTTCGCGGACTAGCGGTCTCACAGATACGCAGTATTTT. Protein sequence: CASSPPSRTSGLTDTQYF.

This clone was seen only a few times. The V and J genes are TRBV14 and TRBJ2-2, with 8 nucleotides matching TRBD2. The germline V gene encodes CDR1 SGHDN and CDR2 FVKESK. Trimming cost V 5 bases and J 5 bases; bases outside gene matches: 13. This CDR3 contains 17 residues. CDR3 amino acids: CASSTNPGGGQTGELFF. The CDR3, as DNA: TGTGCCAGCAGCACCAACCCCGGCGGGGGGCAGACCGGGGAGCTGTTTTTT.

The CDR3 loop reads CASSPGTKPSTDTQYF. CDR3 in DNA: TGTGCCAGCAGTCCCGGGACTAAACCTAGCACAGATACGCAGTATTTT. The rearrangement links TRBV2 to TRBJ2-3; 7 bases map to TRBD2. The CDR3 has 16 amino acids. Germline V gives CDR1 SNHLY, CDR2 FYNNEI. V trimming: 5 bases; J trimming: 0 bases; junction bases outside the gene matches: 8.

This chain links TRBV7-9 with TRBJ2-5, with a possible D match to TRBD1 (6 bases). CDR1 is SEHNR and CDR2 is FQNEAQ in the germline V gene (reference sequence). V was shortened by 5 bases and J by 0 bases, with 13 bases between the two germline ends. This CDR3 comprises 15 residues. The CDR3 protein is CASSRFWDNQETQYF. DNA for the CDR3: TGTGCCAGCAGCCGATTTTGGGACAACCAAGAGACCCAGTACTTC.

The CDR3 nucleotides read TGTGCCAGCTCACCAAGCGGGCCAAATCAGCCCCAGCATTTT. The encoded protein is CASSPSGPNQPQHF. This sequence joins TRBV18 and TRBJ1-5; no clear D. The germline CDR1 and CDR2 sequences are KGHSH and LQKENI. V was clipped by 2 bases and J by 4 bases, with 9 bases between them. The length of the CDR3 is 14 residues.

The V gene is TRBV7-6, the J gene TRBJ1-1, with TRBD1 matching 7 bases. CDR1 is SGHVS, CDR2 FNYEAQ, per germline. The CDR3 is 14 amino acids. V was pared by 5 bases and J by 1 base, with 4 bases of the junction left unmatched. In DNA, the CDR3 is TGTGCCAGCAGCCCGGGGACAGCGAACACTGAAGCTTTCTTT. This encodes CASSPGTANTEAFF.

The chain recombines TRBV4-1 with TRBJ1-1; a possible D gene is TRBD1 (6 bases). V dropped 4 bases and J dropped 2 bases, with 14 bases sitting between them. The germline gives CDR1 MGHRA, CDR2 YSYEKL. This CDR3 is built from 15 residues. In DNA form, the CDR3 reads TGCGCCAGCAGCCTTACACAGGGATCTAACACTGAAGCTTTCTTT. This codes for CASSLTQGSNTEAFF.

The chain carries TRBV5-1 and TRBJ1-3; D gene uncertain. The CDR3 is 13 amino acids. Per germline, CDR1 SGHRS and CDR2 YFSETQ. Trimming removed 8 bases from V and 0 bases from J, with 9 bases in between. The CDR3 DNA is TGCGCCAGTACAGATTTCTCTGGAAACACCATATATTTT. It yields the protein CASTDFSGNTIYF.

The V call is TRBV18, the J call TRBJ2-3, with a tentative D call TRBD1 (6 bases). The CDR3 spans 15 residues. Germline lookup yields CDR1 KGHSH and CDR2 LQKENI. Deletions cut 6 bases from V and 1 base from J, with 14 bases between. DNA for the CDR3: TGTGCCAGCTCCACAGGGAGCTCCGGCACAGATACGCAGTATTTT. Its protein is CASSTGSSGTDTQYF.

The V and J genes are TRBV27 and TRBJ2-2; 9 nucleotides line up with TRBD2. The V gene end was trimmed by 4 bases and the J gene end by 4 bases; junction bases not matched to a gene: 22. The CDR3 covers 21 residues. Germline CDR1 is MNHEY and CDR2 is SMNVEV (reference sequence). The CDR3 nucleotides read TGTGCCAGCAGTTCACGTCAGTCACCCAGGGGACTAGCCAAGGGCACCGGGGAGCTGTTTTTT. This encodes CASSSRQSPRGLAKGTGELFF.